The clone carrying this T cell receptor beta chain turned up a few times. The antigen remains undetermined. It was RNA transcripts that yielded the amplified TCR beta CDR3 regions. HTBI primers drove first-round RT-PCR of the TCR CDR3. TCRdb itself ran the multiplex PCR reads through MiXCR, one entry per CDR3 protein. The table records approximately 700,000 distinct CDR3 sequences, roughly 17% of them present only once. The CDR3 extends over 15 amino acids. Germline V lookup: CDR1 LNHDA, CDR2 SQIVND (reference sequence). V lost 3 bases and J lost 5, with 16 bases in between. This sample was taken from a study of T cells in Graves' hyperthyroidism and ophthalmopathy. Diagnoses rested on clinical symptoms, serum thyroxine and TRAb, thyroid ultrasound and orbital computed tomography. Study-level results: Blood also contained most expanded thyroid clonotypes above 0.001. Model-based prediction identified ophthalmopathy a median 6.5 months prior to its onset. Ophthalmopathy was separated from stable hyperthyroidism by a 13 V-J model.

The receptor's source is a man younger than 30 with Graves' hyperthyroidism. The sample comprised blood. The chain has TRBV19 and TRBJ1-2, with no clear D. The DNA of the CDR3 is TGTGCCAGTAGTATGCGGCAGCAAGGGCCATATGGCTACACCTTC. As protein: CASSMRQQGPYGYTF.